These 20 T cell receptor beta chains came from one sample sequenced in a study of blood T cell repertoires in COVID-19. TCRdb's table, derived via immunoSEQ multiplex PCR, lists solely in-frame clones and lacks some. The table lists fewer than 200,000 clones, 85% of them singletons. The sample was peripheral blood. The receptor set was obtained from a human donor with acute or convalescent COVID-19. The donor label of this sample is uncertain.

This clone was found once. This chain connects TRBV21-1 to TRBJ1-3. TRBV21-1 corresponds to a pseudogene. The CDR3 is 15 amino acids. CDR3 bases: TGTGCCAGCAGCAAAGGTCTACTCTCTGGAAACACCATATATTTT. Amino acids: CASSKGLLSGNTIYF.

The V gene is TRBV6-6, the J gene TRBJ2-2; the D gene is possibly TRBD2 (5 bases). Trimming took 2 bases from V and 1 from J, leaving 8 bases between them. The germline V gene has CDR1 MNHNY and CDR2 SVGAGI (reference sequence). This CDR3 spans 15 amino acids. The CDR3 here is CASSYTGKNTGELFF. CDR3 nucleotides: TGTGCCAGCAGTTACACCGGGAAGAACACCGGGGAGCTGTTTTTT.

The chain recombines TRBV11-2 with TRBJ2-6; 8 bases agree with TRBD1. CDR1 is SGHAT, CDR2 FQNNGV, per germline. Trimming cost V 4 bases and J 2 bases; bases outside gene matches: 7. The length of the CDR3 is 17 residues. The CDR3 DNA sequence: TGTGCCAGCAGCTCCAGGGGGCAGACGGCTGGGGCCAACGTCCTGACTTTC. Its protein is CASSSRGQTAGANVLTF.

This chain uses TRBV18 with TRBJ2-1; TRBD1 agrees at 7 bases. Germline V lookup: CDR1 KGHSH, CDR2 LQKENI. V lost 1 base and J lost 2; bases outside the gene matches: 5. The CDR3 contains 16 residues. CDR3 DNA: TGTGCCAGCTCACCACGGGGACAGAGTACCTACAATGAGCAGTTCTTC. Protein product: CASSPRGQSTYNEQFF.

This chain uses TRBV6-5 with TRBJ1-2; tentative D call: TRBD1 (6 bases). V was trimmed by 5 bases and J by 3 bases, leaving 13 bases between them. Germline V lookup: CDR1 MNHEY, CDR2 SVGAGI. The CDR3 has 14 amino acids. The CDR3: CASSHYREHYGYTF. Here the CDR3 DNA reads TGTGCCAGCAGTCATTACAGGGAGCACTATGGCTACACCTTC.

The rearrangement links TRBV5-1 to TRBJ1-4; 11 nucleotides align to TRBD1. Losses at the gene ends were 0 bases for V and 3 bases for J; bases not matched to a gene: 7. The CDR3 totals 18 residues. Germline CDR1 is SGHRS and CDR2 is YFSETQ. CDR3 in DNA: TGCGCCAGCAGCTTGGGGACAGGGGGCGCCGGGGCTAATGAAAAACTGTTTTTT. This translates into CASSLGTGGAGANEKLFF.

This chain uses TRBV4-3 with TRBJ2-1; unclear D gene. The V end lost 0 bases, the J end lost 0 bases, and 6 bases lay between the germline ends. The CDR3 has 15 amino acids. Germline lookup yields CDR1 LGHNA and CDR2 YSLEER. CDR3 in amino acids: CASSQELASYNEQFF. DNA for the CDR3: TGCGCCAGCAGCCAAGAATTAGCCTCCTACAATGAGCAGTTCTTC.

This chain links TRBV29-1 with TRBJ2-4; 7 bases map to TRBD2. The ends lost 7 bases at V and 7 bases at J; junction bases unmatched: 10. Germline values: CDR1 SQVTM, CDR2 ANQGSEA. The CDR3 is 13 amino acids. The CDR3, as DNA: TGCAGCGCTGGGGGAGGGATTGGGAACATTCAGTACTTC. Translation gives CSAGGGIGNIQYF. The full variable domain, completed using reference TRBV29-1 and TRBJ2-4, is SAVISQKPSRDICQRGTSLTIQCQVDSQVTMMFWYRQQPGQSLTLIATANQGSEATYESGFVIDKFPISRPNLTFSTLTVSNMSPEDSSIYLCSAGGGIGNIQYFGAGTRLSVL.

The chain couples TRBV30 to TRBJ1-5; D might be TRBD1 (5 bases). Trimming pared 2 bases from V and 9 bases from J, leaving 20 bases between. Germline assignment: CDR1 GTSNPN and CDR2 SVGIG (reference sequence). The CDR3 is 15 amino acids. CDR3 sequence reads: CAWSPKDIPLGPQHF. CDR3 coding DNA: TGTGCCTGGAGTCCAAAGGACATCCCGTTGGGGCCCCAGCATTTT.

The rearrangement joins TRBV6-5 to TRBJ1-1, with D unresolved. This CDR3 spans 12 amino acids. The V end was cut by 7 bases, the J end by 6 bases, with 12 bases between. Germline V CDR1 and CDR2: MNHEY, SVGAGI. CDR3 nucleotide sequence: TGTGCCAGCAATAACCCGAGAGCTGAAGCTTTCTTT. As protein: CASNNPRAEAFF.

This rearrangement joins TRBV7-8 to TRBJ2-2; tentative D call: TRBD1 (6 bases). Trimming stripped 0 bases from V and 5 bases from J, with 16 bases between. Germline V lookup: CDR1 SGHVS, CDR2 FQNEAQ. This CDR3 has 17 residues. CDR3 DNA: TGTGCCAGCAGCTTAGCGGTATACAGGGATGGGACCGGGGAGCTGTTTTTT. Residues: CASSLAVYRDGTGELFF. Combining the CDR3 with reference TRBV7-8 and TRBJ2-2 gives the whole variable domain GAGVSQSPRYKVAKRGQDVALRCDPISGHVSLFWYQQALGQGPEFLTYFQNEAQLDKSGLPSDRFFAERPEGSVSTLKIQRTQQEDSAVYLCASSLAVYRDGTGELFFGEGSRLTVL.

A few counts support this clone. The chain has TRBV13 and TRBJ2-1; a weak D match, TRBD1 (7 bases). Trimming cost V 0 bases and J 5 bases, with 20 bases left between them. The CDR3 has 18 residues. The germline gives CDR1 PRHDT, CDR2 FYEKMQ (reference sequence). The CDR3 nucleotides are TGTGCCAGCAGCTTAGGGGCCATCGGGGGACAGAGTAACAATGAGCAGTTCTTC. This codes for CASSLGAIGGQSNNEQFF.

The chain couples TRBV7-9 to TRBJ1-1; TRBD1 matches 9 bases. The CDR3 contains 14 residues. In germline, CDR1 is SEHNR, CDR2 FQNEAQ (reference sequence). V dropped 3 bases and J dropped 3; count of bases not matched to a gene: 2. The CDR3 nucleotides are TGTGCCAGCAGCTTGGGACAGGGAGACACTGAAGCTTTCTTT. As protein: CASSLGQGDTEAFF. Looking up the rest from reference TRBV7-9 and TRBJ1-1 gives the full variable domain: DTGVSQNPRHKITKRGQNVTFRCDPISEHNRLYWYRQTLGQGPEFLTYFQNEAQLEKSRLLSDRFSAERPKGSFSTLEIQRTEQGDSAMYLCASSLGQGDTEAFFGQGTRLTVV.

The chain links TRBV18 to TRBJ2-5, with D tentatively TRBD2 (5 bases). The CDR3 covers 14 residues. V lost 0 bases to trimming and J lost 4 bases, with 9 bases between them. CDR1 is KGHSH and CDR2 is LQKENI in the germline V gene. The CDR3: CASSPPNSGETQYF. The CDR3 DNA follows: TGTGCCAGCTCACCACCGAACAGCGGAGAGACCCAGTACTTC.

V usage is TRBV7-3 and J usage is TRBJ1-4; maybe TRBD1 (5 bases). Germline V CDR1 and CDR2: SGHTA, FQGTGA. CDR3 size: 13 residues. V lost 1 base, J lost 8 bases, and 8 bases lay in between. The CDR3 nucleotides read TGTGCCAGCAGCTTAATGCGGGGGGAAAAACTGTTTTTT. Protein sequence: CASSLMRGEKLFF.

In DNA form, the CDR3 reads TGCAGCGCCGAGGGGGGGGAAAAACTGTTTTTT. This encodes CSAEGGEKLFF. The chain uses TRBV29-1 and TRBJ1-4; D possibly corresponds to TRBD1 (6 bases). The V end was cut by 7 bases, the J end by 8 bases, with 11 bases between. This CDR3 comprises 11 residues. From germline, CDR1 is SQVTM and CDR2 ANQGSEA.

The rearrangement links TRBV3-1 (or the pseudogene TRBV3-2) to TRBJ1-2, with 9 bases fitting TRBD1. The CDR3 runs to 14 residues. Per germline, CDR1 LGHDT and CDR2 YNNKEL (reference sequence). The V segment lost 6 bases and the J segment 2 bases; nucleotides outside the gene matches: 4. CDR3 DNA: TGTGCCAGCAGTTTGGGACAGGGAAACTATGGCTACACCTTC. It specifies CASSLGQGNYGYTF.

The V call is TRBV7-2, the J call TRBJ1-1, with 9 bases fitting TRBD1. Trimming cost V 6 bases and J 0 bases; bases outside gene matches: 5. Germline V gives CDR1 SGHTA, CDR2 FQGNSA. The length of the CDR3 is 15 residues. CDR3 sequence (DNA): TGTGCCAGCAGTAGCGGACAGGGGATGAACACTGAAGCTTTCTTT. This encodes CASSSGQGMNTEAFF.

This rearrangement joins TRBV18 to TRBJ1-5; possibly TRBD1 for D (6 bases). The CDR3 contains 15 residues. Germline V lookup: CDR1 KGHSH, CDR2 LQKENI. Trimming removed 6 bases from V and 0 bases from J, with 12 bases in between. CDR3 nucleotide sequence: TGTGCCAGCTCCGGCGGGGGCTATAGCAATCAGCCCCAGCATTTT. It yields the protein CASSGGGYSNQPQHF.

V is TRBV7-9 and J is TRBJ1-1; D remains ambiguous. V lost 0 bases, J lost 4 bases, and 9 bases lay in between. The germline V gene has CDR1 SEHNR and CDR2 FQNEAQ (reference sequence). The CDR3 has 14 amino acids. The CDR3 DNA reads as TGTGCCAGCAGCTTAGCACCTGCAGGCACTGAAGCTTTCTTT. As protein: CASSLAPAGTEAFF. The full variable domain, with the rest looked up from reference TRBV7-9 and TRBJ1-1, is DTGVSQNPRHKITKRGQNVTFRCDPISEHNRLYWYRQTLGQGPEFLTYFQNEAQLEKSRLLSDRFSAERPKGSFSTLEIQRTEQGDSAMYLCASSLAPAGTEAFFGQGTRLTVV.